In this sample, the clone carrying this T cell receptor (beta chain) turned up many times. The target antigen is unknown. TCRdb reprocessed the 5' RACE reads via MiXCR and lists one record per CDR3 protein. The sample consists of about 510,000 distinct CDR3 sequences, approximately 5% of them appearing once. This CDR3 comprises 11 residues. The V gene's germline CDR1 is LNHNV and CDR2 YYDKDF (reference sequence). The ends were cut back, 6 bases at V and 4 bases at J, with 4 bases in the middle. The sample belongs to a study of CD8 T cells in ankylosing spondylitis. Points from the study as a whole: The authors reported significant enrichment of disease-linked clones in matched ankylosing spondylitis synovial fluid. Seven to nine highly homologous variants formed a TCR beta motif that appeared characteristic of ankylosing spondylitis blood. Disease-associated clones were CD8+ and fairly uncommon in peripheral blood.

The sample consisted of blood, either unsorted or a sorted T cell fraction (not recorded which). V and J are TRBV15 and TRBJ2-1; D uncertain. This sequence originates from a male donor with ankylosing spondylitis. The CDR3 is CATREYNEQFF. The CDR3 region has the DNA TGTGCCACCAGGGAGTACAATGAGCAGTTCTTC. The full variable domain, with the rest looked up from reference TRBV15 and TRBJ2-1, is DAMVIQNPRYQVTQFGKPVTLSCSQTLNHNVMYWYQQKSSQAPKLLFHYYDKDFNNEADTPDNFQSRRPNTSFCFLDIRSPGLGDTAMYLCATREYNEQFFGPGTRLTVL.